A single sample gave rise to the 28 T cell receptor beta chains below, sequenced in a study of human T cells and chemical hapten exposure. MiXCR was run by TCRdb on the RACE reads, yielding one entry per CDR3 protein. This sample has around 45,000 distinct CDR3 sequences, with about 4.5% found just once. Time point meaning: healthy volunteer bleed at 2 weeks. The study extracted total RNA from unfractionated whole blood. The sample taken for sequencing was whole blood. Every receptor here comes from a human donor in good health. Some clones in this sample may be carry-over from other donors' samples.

This clonotype appeared a few times. V usage is TRBV30 and J usage is TRBJ2-5; 8 nucleotides align to TRBD2. V lost 8 bases and J lost 4; bases outside the gene matches: 3. The CDR3 consists of 11 residues. Germline-derived CDR1 and CDR2 are GTSNPN and SVGIG (reference sequence). In DNA, the CDR3 is TGTGCCGGCAGCGGGAGAGAGACCCAGTACTTC. The encoded protein is CAGSGRETQYF.

This chain links TRBV20-1 with TRBJ2-1; no clear D. Trimming took 4 bases from V and 5 from J, leaving 18 bases between them. The CDR3 length is 15 residues. Germline CDR1 reads DFQATT; CDR2 reads SNEGSKA (reference sequence). CDR3 region: CSANSPSRGHNEQFF. In nucleotides, the CDR3 is TGCAGTGCTAACTCCCCCTCTCGAGGACACAATGAGCAGTTCTTC.

This clonotype appeared many times. The rearrangement links TRBV20-1 to TRBJ1-2; perhaps TRBD1 as D (6 bases). Trimming pared 6 bases from V and 4 bases from J, leaving 12 bases between. CDR3 length: 12 amino acids. CDR1 and CDR2 from the germline V gene are DFQATT and SNEGSKA (reference sequence). CDR3 coding DNA: TGCAGTGCCCGGTCAGGGGTCTATGGCTACACCTTC. Translating it yields CSARSGVYGYTF.

Only a few counts were recorded for this clonotype. V and J are TRBV28 and TRBJ2-7; D remains ambiguous. Germline V gene lookup returns CDR1 MDHEN and CDR2 SYDVKM. The CDR3 totals 11 residues. V gave up 2 bases and J gave up 6 bases, with 5 bases separating them. This CDR3 reads CASSLRSEQYF. The CDR3 DNA reads as TGTGCCAGCAGTTTACGGTCCGAGCAGTACTTC.

This clonotype was recorded at least ten times. The CDR3 loop reads CASSLWSEYSNQPQHF. The CDR3 DNA sequence: TGTGCCAGCAGTTTATGGAGCGAATATAGCAATCAGCCCCAGCATTTT. The rearrangement uses TRBV28 and TRBJ1-5; D gene uncertain. Per the germline V gene, CDR1 is MDHEN and CDR2 is SYDVKM. The CDR3 has 16 amino acids. Trimming left V 0 bases short and J 0 bases short, with 9 bases between. Supplemented by reference TRBV28 and TRBJ1-5, the full variable domain reads DVKVTQSSRYLVKRTGEKVFLECVQDMDHENMFWYRQDPGLGLRLIYFSYDVKMKEKGDIPEGYSVSREKKERFSLILESASTNQTSMYLCASSLWSEYSNQPQHFGDGTRLSIL.

The sample holds many counts of this clonotype. The V and J genes are TRBV28 and TRBJ2-1, with D maybe TRBD2 (5 bases). CDR1 is MDHEN and CDR2 is SYDVKM in the germline V gene. The V end was cut by 6 bases, the J end by 0 bases, with 15 bases between. CDR3 length: 16 amino acids. CDR3 coding DNA: TGTGCCAGCAGCTCCCAGATAGCGACCTCCTACAATGAGCAGTTCTTC. Its translation is CASSSQIATSYNEQFF.

At least ten counts were recorded for this clonotype. This chain uses TRBV18 with TRBJ1-5; D is possibly TRBD1 (5 bases). CDR1 and CDR2 (germline): KGHSH, LQKENI. Trimming pared 1 base from V and 6 bases from J, leaving 10 bases between. This CDR3 comprises 14 residues. CDR3: CASSPQGSSQPQHF. CDR3 in DNA: TGTGCCAGCTCACCACAGGGGAGTAGTCAGCCCCAGCATTTT.

This clonotype appeared many times. The rearrangement joins TRBV12-3 or TRBV12-4 to TRBJ2-1; 7 positions agree with TRBD2. This CDR3 is built from 13 residues. After removal of 8 bases from V and 3 bases from J, the junction contained 4 bases not matched to a gene. CDR3 sequence: CASSSSGYNEQFF. The CDR3 DNA follows: TGTGCCAGCTCCTCTAGCGGCTACAATGAGCAGTTCTTC.

The gene calls are TRBV28 and TRBJ2-7; 10 nucleotides agree with TRBD2. Germline V gene lookup returns CDR1 MDHEN and CDR2 SYDVKM. With V trimmed by 2 bases and J by 4 bases, 11 bases remained unmatched. The CDR3 contains 17 residues. CDR3 coding DNA: TGTGCCAGCAGTTTAGGTACTAGCGGGGCCCCCGGTTACGAGCAGTACTTC. Protein sequence: CASSLGTSGAPGYEQYF.

This clonotype was seen repeatedly, ten times or more. The chain links TRBV6-1 to TRBJ1-1; possible D gene TRBD1, 5 bases. CDR1 and CDR2 from the germline V gene are MNHNS and SASEGT. This CDR3 is built from 15 residues. V was trimmed by 5 bases and J by 4 bases, leaving 17 bases between them. The CDR3 here is CASSPRDRSGTEAFF. CDR3 nucleotides: TGTGCCAGCAGTCCCCGGGACCGCAGCGGCACTGAAGCTTTCTTT.

This clonotype was found a few times. This chain connects TRBV20-1 to TRBJ1-6; perhaps TRBD1 as D (6 bases). CDR1 and CDR2 (germline): DFQATT, SNEGSKA (reference sequence). The CDR3 extends over 13 amino acids. Trimming took 6 bases from V and 9 from J, leaving 15 bases between them. CDR3 nucleotide sequence: TGCAGTGCACCACGGGACACAGGTTCACCCCTCCACTTT. It yields the protein CSAPRDTGSPLHF.

This clonotype turned up a few times. This chain joins TRBV3-1 and TRBJ2-2; 7 bases map to TRBD2. The CDR3 runs 15 residues. V shed 4 bases, J shed 7 bases, and the junction held 9 bases outside the gene matches. The germline gives CDR1 LGHDT, CDR2 YNNKEL (reference sequence). CDR3 in DNA: TGTGCCAGCAGCCTCACGGGAGGTGGCGGCGGGGAGCTGTTTTTT. This codes for CASSLTGGGGGELFF.

This clonotype was observed many times. In nucleotides, the CDR3 is TGTGCCAGCAGCTCCGGGACTAGCGGGAGAACCGGGGAGCTGTTTTTT. It yields the protein CASSSGTSGRTGELFF. The V gene is TRBV13, the J gene TRBJ2-2; 14 nucleotides align to TRBD2. The CDR3 totals 16 residues. Trimming removed 4 bases from V and 5 bases from J; junction bases left unmatched: 3. Germline V gene sequence: CDR1 PRHDT, CDR2 FYEKMQ (reference sequence).

This clonotype was observed many times. The V gene is TRBV12-3 or TRBV12-4, the J gene TRBJ2-3, with 8 bases fitting TRBD2. With 6 bases clipped from V and 2 bases from J, the junction kept 16 bases outside the gene matches. This CDR3 region has 18 residues. This chain's CDR3 is CASSPFAQGLAPTDTQYF. DNA for the CDR3: TGTGCCAGCAGCCCATTTGCGCAAGGACTAGCACCCACAGATACGCAGTATTTT.

This clonotype was detected ten times or more. This rearrangement joins TRBV29-1 to TRBJ2-7, with a weak D call TRBD1 (5 bases). V dropped 7 bases and J dropped 2 bases, with 12 bases sitting between them. From germline, CDR1 is SQVTM and CDR2 ANQGSEA. This CDR3 is built from 12 residues. The CDR3 DNA reads TGCAGCGCTGCGCAGGGCCCCTACGAGCAGTACTTC. Translation: CSAAQGPYEQYF.

This clonotype was counted a few times. This rearrangement joins TRBV7-8 to TRBJ2-2; D gene unclear. Germline V CDR1 and CDR2: SGHVS, FQNEAQ. The CDR3 has 14 residues. V gave up 0 bases and J gave up 6 bases, with 8 bases separating them. The CDR3 DNA reads TGTGCCAGCAGCTTAGCGGGCCCCTCCGGGGAGCTGTTTTTT. It specifies CASSLAGPSGELFF.

This clonotype was observed a handful of times. The chain joins TRBV28 to TRBJ2-3; no clear D gene. V lost 2 bases and J 7 bases, leaving 10 bases between the germline ends. Germline loops: CDR1 MDHEN, CDR2 SYDVKM. This CDR3 is 13 amino acids long. CDR3 in amino acids: CASSLGVINTQYF. CDR3 DNA: TGTGCCAGCAGTTTAGGCGTTATAAATACGCAGTATTTT.

This clonotype turned up a few times. This chain links TRBV6-1 with TRBJ1-3, with TRBD1 matching over 7 bases. CDR1 is MNHNS, CDR2 SASEGT, per germline. V lost 1 base to trimming and J lost 5 bases; unmatched junction nucleotides: 2. The CDR3 consists of 14 residues. This chain's CDR3 is CASSEGDSRNTIYF. CDR3 sequence (DNA): TGTGCCAGCAGTGAAGGGGACAGCAGAAACACCATATATTTT.

The genes are TRBV5-1 and TRBJ2-7; TRBD2 agrees at 9 bases. This CDR3 has 14 amino acids. The junction had 2 bases not matched to a gene; V was cut back by 0 bases and J by 4 bases. Per germline, CDR1 SGHRS and CDR2 YFSETQ. CDR3 DNA: TGCGCCAGCAGCTTGGGACTAGCGGTTTACGAGCAGTACTTC. Its protein is CASSLGLAVYEQYF.

This clonotype was counted many times. J is TRBJ2-5 and V is TRBV19; TRBD2 matches 7 bases. Germline trimming cut 4 bases from V and 2 bases from J; bases unmatched to any gene: 1. Germline V gene data show CDR1 as LNHDA and CDR2 as SQIVND (reference sequence). The CDR3 is made up of 13 amino acids. The CDR3 loop is CASSRAGQETQYF. DNA for the CDR3: TGTGCCAGTAGTAGAGCGGGACAAGAGACCCAGTACTTC.

This clonotype was detected many times. The J gene is TRBJ1-6, the V gene TRBV24-1; D is possibly TRBD1 (5 bases). Deletions cut 5 bases from V and 7 bases from J, with 11 bases between. The CDR3 runs to 14 residues. Germline lookup yields CDR1 KGHDR and CDR2 SFDVKD. The CDR3 loop reads CATSAGGTNSPLHF. DNA of the CDR3: TGTGCCACCAGTGCCGGGGGGACCAATTCACCCCTCCACTTT.

This clonotype was observed many times. This chain joins TRBV29-1 and TRBJ1-2, with D unclear. This CDR3 contains 13 residues. V was cut by 0 bases and J by 7 bases, with 12 bases left in between. CDR1 and CDR2 from the germline V gene are SQVTM and ANQGSEA. CDR3 region: CSVEEIAPFGYTF. CDR3 sequence (DNA): TGCAGCGTTGAAGAGATTGCCCCCTTTGGCTACACCTTC.

The V gene is TRBV19, the J gene TRBJ1-5, with a possible D match to TRBD1 (5 bases). V lost 3 bases to trimming and J lost 2 bases, with 11 bases between them. CDR3 length: 15 residues. From germline, CDR1 is LNHDA and CDR2 SQIVND (reference sequence). This CDR3 reads CASSIVRGGNQPQHF. For the CDR3, the DNA is TGTGCCAGTAGTATCGTCAGAGGGGGCAATCAGCCCCAGCATTTT.

This clonotype was seen at least ten times. V and J are TRBV4-1 and TRBJ2-3; D may be TRBD1 or TRBD2 (5 bases each). Looked up from germline, CDR1 is MGHRA and CDR2 is YSYEKL. The V gene lost 4 bases and the J gene lost 2 bases, with 10 bases spanning the gap. This CDR3 is 14 amino acids long. In DNA, the CDR3 is TGCGCCAGCAGCCCCGGGACCCCCACAGATACGCAGTATTTT. Its protein is CASSPGTPTDTQYF.

As concerns this clonotype: Since a much larger clone is just one base distant, this may be a read error. The rearrangement uses TRBV6-1 and TRBJ1-5, with 9 bases matching TRBD1. The V gene's germline CDR1 is MNHNS and CDR2 SASEGT. There are 16 residues in the CDR3. In DNA, the CDR3 is TGTGCCAGCCATTTACAGGGGGCTAGGAACAATCAGCCCCAGGATTTT. Its translation: CASHLQGARNNQPQDF.

The chain uses TRBV19 and TRBJ2-7; weak D call: TRBD1 (6 bases). From germline, CDR1 is LNHDA and CDR2 SQIVND (reference sequence). V lost 8 bases and J 11 bases, leaving 13 bases between the germline ends. The CDR3 has 10 amino acids. CDR3 sequence (DNA): TGTGCCAGTGGCCGGGACACCAAGTACTTC. It yields the protein CASGRDTKYF.

This clonotype was seen only a few times. The chain uses TRBV28 and TRBJ1-5; TRBD1 agrees at 7 bases. With 6 bases clipped from V and 7 bases from J, the junction kept 12 bases outside the gene matches. This CDR3 is 15 amino acids long. The germline gives CDR1 MDHEN, CDR2 SYDVKM. The CDR3 is CASSSWTGSGQPQHF. The CDR3 DNA sequence: TGTGCCAGCAGCTCCTGGACAGGATCAGGGCAGCCCCAGCATTTT.

This chain joins TRBV6-2 or TRBV6-3 and TRBJ2-1; 7 bases map to TRBD2. CDR3 length: 16 residues. The germline V gene encodes CDR1 MNHEY and CDR2 SVGEGT. The V gene end was trimmed by 3 bases and the J gene end by 5 bases; junction bases not matched to a gene: 10. CDR3 in amino acids: CASSYWSPSGNNEQFF. Written as DNA, the CDR3 is TGTGCCAGCAGTTATTGGTCCCCTAGCGGAAACAATGAGCAGTTCTTC.